This TCR beta chain was retrieved from a study of blood T cell repertoires in COVID-19. The assay was immunoSEQ multiplex PCR, and TCRdb's table has in-frame clones only and misses some. The sample yields about 160,000 clones, about 83% seen once. The V and J ends lost 6 bases and 4 bases respectively, with 18 bases between them. The CDR3 is 14 amino acids. Per germline, CDR1 SQVTM and CDR2 ANQGSEA. The J gene is TRBJ2-5, the V gene TRBV29-1; tentatively, D is TRBD2 (5 bases). The TCR sequence derives from a man in his fifties or sixties with acute or convalescent COVID-19. Input material: peripheral blood. The CDR3 coding sequence is TGCAGCGTCGCGGGCGGGCAGGCTGGAGAGACCCAGTACTTC. Encoded protein: CSVAGGQAGETQYF.